The T cell receptor (beta chain) described here comes from a study of CD8+CD57+ T cells in acquired aplastic anemia. Across the study: Roughly 3 ug was the average amount of DNA from sorted CD4+ and CD8+ cells. As sequenced from healthy donors, CD4+ cells averaged about 11 million reads. Study results and caveats: Patients and controls had CD8+ Simpson's diversity values that were not significantly distinct. In common between the patients and the controls were some 29 CD8+ CDR3 sequences.

About this clonotype: Its antigen is not known.

For CDR3 and TCR beta VDJ profiling, genomic DNA was the template used. TCRdb redid the calling of the reads with MiXCR, one entry per CDR3 protein. The data contain about 130,000 distinct CDR3 sequences, 41% of them singletons. The sequence came from a human donor in good health, serving as a control. The sample comprised sorted CD4+, CD8+, or CD8+CD57+ T cells (not recorded which) from PBMCs.

CDR3 nucleotides: TGTGCCATCAGTGACTCCCGGGATGCCACTGAAGCTTTCTTT. Protein product: CAISDSRDATEAFF. The rearrangement joins TRBV10-3 to TRBJ1-1; D is ambiguous. Trimming stripped 3 bases from V and 4 bases from J, with 12 bases between. The CDR3 runs to 14 residues. CDR1 is ENHRY, CDR2 SYGVKD, per germline.